What follows are 31 T cell receptor beta chains derived from one specimen sequenced in a study of OX40 agonist ivuxolimab in advanced cancers. The assay was immunoSEQ multiplex PCR, and TCRdb's table has in-frame clones only and misses some. The sample has 73,000 or so clones, 80% to 90% seen once. The input for sequencing was CD4+ or CD8+ T cells sorted from blood, taken in a trial of the OX40 agonist ivuxolimab. These receptor sequences come from an adult with an advanced solid tumor such as melanoma, head and neck, liver or kidney cancer.

In nucleotides, the CDR3 is TGTGCCAGCAGCTTAGAGGCAGCCCTAATGTATGGCTACACCTTC. Translation gives CASSLEAALMYGYTF. This chain connects TRBV7-2 to TRBJ1-2; D ambiguous. This CDR3 contains 15 residues. V lost 1 base and J lost 5, with 14 bases in between. Germline lookup yields CDR1 SGHTA and CDR2 FQGNSA.

This chain links TRBV19 with TRBJ1-2, with D unresolved. This CDR3 contains 16 residues. V was shortened by 7 bases and J by 4 bases, with 22 bases between the two germline ends. From germline, CDR1 is LNHDA and CDR2 SQIVND (reference sequence). The CDR3 nucleotides read TGTGCCAGTACCCCCGGGCGCGGAGGCGGTGGCTATGGCTACACCTTC. Translation: CASTPGRGGGGYGYTF. The complete variable domain, with remaining parts taken from reference TRBV19 and TRBJ1-2, reads DGGITQSPKYLFRKEGQNVTLSCEQNLNHDAMYWYRQDPGQGLRLIYYSQIVNDFQKGDIAEGYSVSREKKESFPLTVTSAQKNPTAFYLCASTPGRGGGGYGYTFGSGTRLTVV.

The chain joins TRBV29-1 to TRBJ1-5, with D uncertain. Germline CDR1 is SQVTM and CDR2 is ANQGSEA. CDR3 length: 13 amino acids. V gave up 5 bases and J gave up 3 bases, with 11 bases separating them. Here the CDR3 reads CSVRGSYNQPQHF. DNA for the CDR3: TGCAGCGTTCGGGGTTCGTACAATCAGCCCCAGCATTTT.

The chain carries TRBV5-1 and TRBJ2-5, with unresolved D. V lost 0 bases, J lost 2 bases, and 8 bases lay in between. The CDR3 spans 14 residues. Germline CDR1 reads SGHRS; CDR2 reads YFSETQ. The CDR3 DNA reads TGCGCCAGCAGCTTGGGAACGGTTCAAGAGACCCAGTACTTC. Protein product: CASSLGTVQETQYF.

The chain has TRBV27 and TRBJ1-3; D may be TRBD1 (5 bases). The CDR3 loop spans 15 amino acids. Trimming left V 5 bases short and J 0 bases short, with 11 bases between. Germline lookup yields CDR1 MNHEY and CDR2 SMNVEV (reference sequence). The CDR3, as DNA: TGTGCCAGCAGTGGGACTCCCCTCTCTGGAAACACCATATATTTT. Translating gives CASSGTPLSGNTIYF.

The chain has TRBV5-1 and TRBJ1-2, with a possible D match to TRBD1 (5 bases). Trimming took 2 bases from V and 6 from J, leaving 14 bases between them. The germline V gene has CDR1 SGHRS and CDR2 YFSETQ. This CDR3 contains 14 residues. The CDR3 here is CASSFGHPDDGYTF. CDR3 sequence (DNA): TGCGCCAGCAGCTTCGGACATCCAGACGATGGCTACACCTTC.

The chain joins TRBV7-2 to TRBJ1-1; D ambiguous. The CDR3 loop spans 15 amino acids. V lost 0 bases, J lost 4 bases, and 12 bases lay in between. Germline V gene lookup returns CDR1 SGHTA and CDR2 FQGNSA. CDR3 coding DNA: TGTGCCAGCAGCTTAGCTGGAATTTGGGGCACTGAAGCTTTCTTT. This encodes CASSLAGIWGTEAFF.

This clone was detected a few times. The chain is built from TRBV30 and TRBJ2-1; TRBD2 matches 8 bases. The CDR3 contains 17 residues. Per the germline V gene, CDR1 is GTSNPN and CDR2 is SVGIG (reference sequence). Losses at the gene ends were 0 bases for V and 3 bases for J; bases not matched to a gene: 10. The CDR3 spells CAWSVSSGTRVYNEQFF. The CDR3 DNA sequence: TGTGCCTGGAGTGTAAGTTCCGGGACTAGGGTCTACAATGAGCAGTTCTTC.

This chain joins TRBV16 and TRBJ2-5; TRBD2 matches 13 bases. V was clipped by 0 bases and J by 1 base; unmatched bases: 2. CDR3 length: 17 residues. The germline V gene encodes CDR1 KGHSY and CDR2 FQNENV. CDR3 in amino acids: CASSQSRTSGGQETQYF. As DNA, the CDR3 is TGTGCCAGCAGCCAATCCCGGACTAGCGGGGGCCAAGAGACCCAGTACTTC.

This sequence joins TRBV7-2 and TRBJ1-2; D possibly corresponds to TRBD1 (5 bases). Germline values: CDR1 SGHTA, CDR2 FQGNSA. V gave up 4 bases and J gave up 3 bases, with 9 bases separating them. The CDR3 covers 13 residues. Written as DNA, the CDR3 is TGTGCCAGCAGCTCGCAGGGCGACTATGGCTACACCTTC. Translation: CASSSQGDYGYTF.

This chain joins TRBV11-3 and TRBJ2-3; D unresolved. This CDR3 contains 13 residues. CDR1 SGHNT and CDR2 YENEEA come from the germline V gene. The V and J ends lost 5 bases and 0 bases respectively, with 6 bases between them. Here the CDR3 DNA reads TGTGCCAGCAGCAGAGGTAGCACAGATACGCAGTATTTT. Translation: CASSRGSTDTQYF.

As to this clone: This same CDR3 is encoded by further DNA sequences in the sample. V gene TRBV6-6 combines with J gene TRBJ1-4; D not certain. Germline V lookup: CDR1 MNHNY, CDR2 SVGAGI (reference sequence). This CDR3 comprises 14 residues. V was shortened by 8 bases and J by 0 bases, with 10 bases between the two germline ends. The CDR3, as DNA: TGTGCCAGCGGAGACGGTGCAACTAATGAAAAACTGTTTTTT. Translation gives CASGDGATNEKLFF.

A single count supports this clone. The chain combines TRBV4-3 with TRBJ2-5, with D possibly matching TRBD1 (6 bases). The CDR3 has 13 amino acids. Germline assignment: CDR1 LGHNA and CDR2 YSLEER. Trimming removed 0 bases from V and 7 bases from J, with 9 bases in between. The CDR3 loop is CASSQDRGGTQYF. Here the CDR3 DNA reads TGCGCCAGCAGCCAAGACAGGGGCGGGACCCAGTACTTC.

The V call is TRBV25-1, the J call TRBJ2-1; D possibly corresponds to TRBD2 (5 bases). V was pared by 0 bases and J by 9 bases, with 18 bases between. The CDR3 has 16 residues. Per germline, CDR1 MGHDK and CDR2 SYGVNS. In DNA, the CDR3 is TGTGCCAGCAGTGAATATGGGAGTGGGAAAGGTAGTGAGCAGTTCTTC. Amino acids: CASSEYGSGKGSEQFF.

The chain employs TRBV7-9 and TRBJ1-6; D unresolved. V was trimmed by 5 bases and J by 7 bases, leaving 6 bases between them. The CDR3 length is 12 residues. Germline V gives CDR1 SEHNR, CDR2 FQNEAQ (reference sequence). CDR3 nucleotides: TGTGCCAGCAGCCAACAAAATTCACCCCTCCACTTT. Residues: CASSQQNSPLHF.

The chain employs TRBV5-6 and TRBJ2-1; 13 bases map to TRBD2. This CDR3 comprises 17 residues. CDR1 is SGHDT, CDR2 YYEEEE, per germline. The V and J ends lost 6 bases and 6 bases, in that order; junction bases with no gene match: 12. The CDR3 reads CASIIRTSGRWGNEQFF. CDR3 DNA sequence: TGTGCCAGCATCATTCGGACTAGCGGGAGATGGGGCAATGAGCAGTTCTTC.

V usage is TRBV11-2 and J usage is TRBJ1-6; D unclear. Looked up from germline, CDR1 is SGHAT and CDR2 is FQNNGV. The CDR3 covers 14 residues. Trimming left V 5 bases short and J 4 bases short, with 9 bases between. CDR3 nucleotides: TGTGCCAGCAGCCCGCAGGTGTATAATTCACCCCTCCACTTT. Translation: CASSPQVYNSPLHF.

This chain uses TRBV19 with TRBJ2-2; TRBD1 matches at 9 bases. Unmatched junction bases numbered 10, after V lost 5 bases and J lost 6 bases. Germline CDR1 reads LNHDA; CDR2 reads SQIVND (reference sequence). CDR3 length equals 16 residues. The CDR3 reads CASSGPGQGKAGELFF. The CDR3 DNA reads TGTGCCAGTAGTGGTCCGGGACAGGGAAAGGCCGGGGAGCTGTTTTTT.

The rearrangement links TRBV7-8 to TRBJ1-2, with 8 bases fitting TRBD1. This CDR3 has 15 amino acids. CDR1 and CDR2 from the germline V gene are SGHVS and FQNEAQ. Germline trimming cut 5 bases from V and 7 bases from J; bases unmatched to any gene: 12. CDR3 protein: CASSRLLAGGGGYTF. CDR3 nucleotides: TGTGCCAGCAGCCGTCTCCTGGCAGGGGGCGGTGGCTACACCTTC.

J is TRBJ1-3 and V is TRBV7-2; 7 bases line up with TRBD1. Trimming at V came to 4 bases and at J to 3 bases, leaving 9 bases not matched to a gene. This CDR3 contains 16 residues. Germline V gives CDR1 SGHTA, CDR2 FQGNSA. CDR3 residues: CASSSETTGDGNTIYF. The CDR3 DNA is TGTGCCAGCAGCTCCGAAACCACAGGGGATGGAAACACCATATATTTT.

This clone was seen a single time. J is TRBJ2-5 and V is TRBV28; 7 nucleotides align to TRBD1. This CDR3 is 14 amino acids long. The ends lost 5 bases at V and 3 bases at J; junction bases unmatched: 6. Germline CDR1 reads MDHEN; CDR2 reads SYDVKM. CDR3 sequence (DNA): TGTGCCAGCAGTCTACAACAGGGGAAAGAGACCCAGTACTTC. It codes for CASSLQQGKETQYF.

The V and J genes are TRBV7-2 and TRBJ1-5; D remains ambiguous. Trimming pared 9 bases from V and 2 bases from J, leaving 14 bases between. The CDR3 is made up of 14 amino acids. Per the germline V gene, CDR1 is SGHTA and CDR2 is FQGNSA. The CDR3 region is CASQQLSGNQPQHF. Written as DNA, the CDR3 is TGTGCCAGTCAACAGCTCTCAGGCAATCAGCCCCAGCATTTT. The variable domain in full, with the rest retrieved from reference TRBV7-2 and TRBJ1-5, is GAGVSQSPSNKVTEKGKDVELRCDPISGHTALYWYRQSLGQGLEFLIYFQGNSAPDKSGLPSDRFSAERTGGSVSTLTIQRTQQEDSAVYLCASQQLSGNQPQHFGDGTRLSIL.

This clone was seen a handful of times. The CDR3 reads CASSVRDISYNEQFF. The DNA of the CDR3 is TGTGCCAGCAGCGTCCGGGATATCTCCTACAATGAGCAGTTCTTC. The rearrangement joins TRBV9 to TRBJ2-1; TRBD2 is a possible D gene (5 bases). The germline V and J ends were trimmed by 2 bases and 0 bases, with 9 bases remaining between them. The CDR3 covers 15 residues. The germline gives CDR1 SGDLS, CDR2 YYNGEE.

The chain uses TRBV7-6 and TRBJ1-3, with D perhaps matching TRBD1 (6 bases). The CDR3 is made up of 14 amino acids. Trimming shortened V by 0 bases and J by 7 bases, and 10 bases separated the two germline ends. Germline CDR1 SGHVS, CDR2 FNYEAQ. In nucleotides, the CDR3 is TGTGCCAGCAGCTTAGCGAGCCAGGGGAACACCATATATTTT. This codes for CASSLASQGNTIYF. Full variable domain (remainder filled in from reference TRBV7-6 and TRBJ1-3): GAGVSQSPRYKVTKRGQDVALRCDPISGHVSLYWYRQALGQGPEFLTYFNYEAQQDKSGLPNDRFSAERPEGSISTLTIQRTEQRDSAMYRCASSLASQGNTIYFGEGSWLTVV.

The V call is TRBV2, the J call TRBJ1-5; the D gene is possibly TRBD1 (6 bases). The V and J ends lost 6 bases and 1 base respectively, with 13 bases between them. This CDR3 has 15 amino acids. Germline V CDR1 and CDR2: SNHLY, FYNNEI. CDR3 bases: TGTGCCAGCAGGAAGGCAGGGGTGAGCAATCAGCCCCAGCATTTT. Translation gives CASRKAGVSNQPQHF.

This chain links TRBV6-1 with TRBJ2-7; D is tentatively TRBD1 or TRBD2 (6 bases each). The germline V gene has CDR1 MNHNS and CDR2 SASEGT. The CDR3 spans 14 residues. V was clipped by 7 bases and J by 5 bases, with 18 bases between them. CDR3 nucleotide sequence: TGTGCCAGCATCAGGGGACCGGGGGTTGACGAGCAGTACTTC. Translating gives CASIRGPGVDEQYF.

V usage is TRBV20-1 and J usage is TRBJ1-1; D gene unclear. V was clipped by 0 bases and J by 5 bases, with 4 bases between them. There are 11 residues in the CDR3. Germline V gives CDR1 DFQATT, CDR2 SNEGSKA (reference sequence). The CDR3 nucleotides read TGCAGTGCTAGAGATGTAACTGAAGCTTTCTTT. It yields the protein CSARDVTEAFF.

The chain uses TRBV6-5 and TRBJ2-3; no clear D. The V gene lost 0 bases and the J gene lost 6 bases, with 13 bases spanning the gap. CDR1 and CDR2 (germline): MNHEY, SVGAGI. This CDR3 has 15 residues. The CDR3 is CASSYSANSEDTQYF. The CDR3 nucleotides read TGTGCCAGCAGTTACTCGGCCAACTCGGAGGATACGCAGTATTTT.

This chain links TRBV19 with TRBJ2-3; perhaps D is TRBD1 or TRBD2 (5 bases each). V was pared by 4 bases and J by 0 bases, with 11 bases between. The CDR3 is made up of 15 amino acids. The germline V gene has CDR1 LNHDA and CDR2 SQIVND (reference sequence). CDR3 residues: CASSTGGYSTDTQYF. The CDR3 nucleotides read TGTGCCAGTAGTACTGGGGGTTATAGCACAGATACGCAGTATTTT.

The chain is built from TRBV30 and TRBJ1-5; no clear D gene. V was trimmed by 1 base and J by 0 bases, leaving 7 bases between them. The CDR3 spans 14 residues. Germline V gives CDR1 GTSNPN, CDR2 SVGIG (reference sequence). CDR3 coding DNA: TGTGCCTGGAGTGCCGGACCTAGCAATCAGCCCCAGCATTTT. As protein: CAWSAGPSNQPQHF.

CDR3 in amino acids: CASSYSIGSNQPQHF. For the CDR3, the DNA is TGTGCCAGCAGTTACTCGATAGGAAGCAATCAGCCCCAGCATTTT. The chain links TRBV6-5 to TRBJ1-5; D remains unclear. The CDR3 has 15 residues. The germline V and J ends were trimmed by 0 bases and 1 base, with 7 bases remaining between them. Per germline, CDR1 MNHEY and CDR2 SVGAGI.